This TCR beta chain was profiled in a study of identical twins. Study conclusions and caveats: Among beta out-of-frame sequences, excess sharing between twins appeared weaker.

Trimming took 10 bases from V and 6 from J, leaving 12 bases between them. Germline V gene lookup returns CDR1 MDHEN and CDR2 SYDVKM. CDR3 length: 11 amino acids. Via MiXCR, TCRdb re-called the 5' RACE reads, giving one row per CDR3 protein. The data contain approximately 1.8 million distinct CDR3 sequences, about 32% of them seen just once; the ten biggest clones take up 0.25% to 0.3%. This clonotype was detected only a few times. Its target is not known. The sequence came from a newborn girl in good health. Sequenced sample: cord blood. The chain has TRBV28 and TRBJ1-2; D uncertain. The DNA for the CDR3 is TGTGCCACCACGGACTTGAATGGCTACACCTTC. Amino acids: CATTDLNGYTF.